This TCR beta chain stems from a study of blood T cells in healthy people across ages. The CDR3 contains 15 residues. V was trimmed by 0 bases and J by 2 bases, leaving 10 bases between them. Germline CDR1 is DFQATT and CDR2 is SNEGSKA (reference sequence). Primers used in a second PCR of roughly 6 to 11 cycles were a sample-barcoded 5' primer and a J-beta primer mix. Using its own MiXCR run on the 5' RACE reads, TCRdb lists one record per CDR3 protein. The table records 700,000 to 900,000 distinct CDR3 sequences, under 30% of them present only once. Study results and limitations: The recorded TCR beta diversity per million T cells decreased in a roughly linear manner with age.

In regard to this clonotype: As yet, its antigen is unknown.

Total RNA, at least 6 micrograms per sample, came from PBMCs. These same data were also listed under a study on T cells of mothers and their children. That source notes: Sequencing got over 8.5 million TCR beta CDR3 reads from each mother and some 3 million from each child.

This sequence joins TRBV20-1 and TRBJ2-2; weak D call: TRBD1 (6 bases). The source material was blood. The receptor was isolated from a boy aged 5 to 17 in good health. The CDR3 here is CSARDLGANTGELFF. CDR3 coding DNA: TGCAGTGCTAGAGATTTGGGGGCTAACACCGGGGAGCTGTTTTTT.